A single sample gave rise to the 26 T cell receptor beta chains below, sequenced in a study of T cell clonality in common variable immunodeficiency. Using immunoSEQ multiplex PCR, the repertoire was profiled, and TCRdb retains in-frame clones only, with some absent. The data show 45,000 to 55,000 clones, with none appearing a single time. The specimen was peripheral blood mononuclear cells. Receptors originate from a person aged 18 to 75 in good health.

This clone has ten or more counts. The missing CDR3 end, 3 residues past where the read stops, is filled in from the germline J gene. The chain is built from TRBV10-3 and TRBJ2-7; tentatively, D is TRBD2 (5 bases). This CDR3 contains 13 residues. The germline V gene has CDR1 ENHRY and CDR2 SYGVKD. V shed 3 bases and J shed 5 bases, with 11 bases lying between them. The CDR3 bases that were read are TGTGCCATCAGTGATCCCGGACTGAACGAG. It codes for CAISDPGLNE. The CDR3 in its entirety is CAISDPGLNEQYF.

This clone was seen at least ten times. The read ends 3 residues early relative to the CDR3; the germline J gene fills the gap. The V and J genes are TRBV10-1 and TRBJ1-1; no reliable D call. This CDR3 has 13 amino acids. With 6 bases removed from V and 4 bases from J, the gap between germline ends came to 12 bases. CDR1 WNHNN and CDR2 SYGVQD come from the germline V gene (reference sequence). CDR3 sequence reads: CASSPGRGTEAFF. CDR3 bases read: TGCGCCAGCAGCCCAGGTCGGGGCACTGAA.

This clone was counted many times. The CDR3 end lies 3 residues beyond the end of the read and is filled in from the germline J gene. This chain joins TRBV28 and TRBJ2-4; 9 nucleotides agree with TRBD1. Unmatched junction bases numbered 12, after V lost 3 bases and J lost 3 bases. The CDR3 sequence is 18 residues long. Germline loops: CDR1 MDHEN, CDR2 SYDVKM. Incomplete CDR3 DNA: TGTGCCAGCAGTTTCGGGACAGGGAGGGCTATAGTCAAAAACATT. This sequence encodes CASSFGTGRAIVKNI. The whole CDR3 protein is CASSFGTGRAIVKNIQYF.

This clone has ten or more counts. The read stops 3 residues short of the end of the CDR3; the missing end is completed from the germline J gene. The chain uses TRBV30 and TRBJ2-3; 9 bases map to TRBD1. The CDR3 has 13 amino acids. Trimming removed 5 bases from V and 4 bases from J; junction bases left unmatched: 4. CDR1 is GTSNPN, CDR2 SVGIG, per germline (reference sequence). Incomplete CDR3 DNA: TGTGCCTGGGGACAGGGGAACGCAGATACG. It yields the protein CAWGQGNADT. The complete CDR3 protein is CAWGQGNADTQYF.

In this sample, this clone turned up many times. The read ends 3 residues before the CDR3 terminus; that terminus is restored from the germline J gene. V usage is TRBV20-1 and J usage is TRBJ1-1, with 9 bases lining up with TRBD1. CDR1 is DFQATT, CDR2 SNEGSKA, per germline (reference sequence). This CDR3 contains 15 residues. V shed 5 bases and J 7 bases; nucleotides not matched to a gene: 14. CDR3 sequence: CSAFSPGTGLFEAFF. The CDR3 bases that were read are TGCAGTGCTTTCAGCCCCGGGACAGGGCTTTTTGAA.

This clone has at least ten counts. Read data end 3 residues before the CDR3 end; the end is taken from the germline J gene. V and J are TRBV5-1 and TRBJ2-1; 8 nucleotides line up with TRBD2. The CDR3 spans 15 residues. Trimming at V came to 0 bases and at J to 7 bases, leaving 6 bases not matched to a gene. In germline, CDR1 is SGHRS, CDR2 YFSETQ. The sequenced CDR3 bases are TGCGCCAGCAGCTTGGAGGGGACTAGTGGAAATGAG. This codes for CASSLEGTSGNE. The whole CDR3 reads CASSLEGTSGNEQFF. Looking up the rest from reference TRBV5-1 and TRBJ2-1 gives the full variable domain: KAGVTQTPRYLIKTRGQQVTLSCSPISGHRSVSWYQQTPGQGLQFLFEYFSETQRNKGNFPGRFSGRQFSNSRSEMNVSTLELGDSALYLCASSLEGTSGNEQFFGPGTRLTVL.

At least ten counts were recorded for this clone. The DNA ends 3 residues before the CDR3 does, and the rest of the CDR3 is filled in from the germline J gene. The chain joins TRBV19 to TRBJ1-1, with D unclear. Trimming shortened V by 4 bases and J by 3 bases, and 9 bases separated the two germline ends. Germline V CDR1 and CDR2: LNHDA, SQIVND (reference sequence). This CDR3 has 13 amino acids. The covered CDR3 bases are TGTGCCAGTAGTACTTCCCGGGACACTGAA. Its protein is CASSTSRDTE. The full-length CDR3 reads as CASSTSRDTEAFF.

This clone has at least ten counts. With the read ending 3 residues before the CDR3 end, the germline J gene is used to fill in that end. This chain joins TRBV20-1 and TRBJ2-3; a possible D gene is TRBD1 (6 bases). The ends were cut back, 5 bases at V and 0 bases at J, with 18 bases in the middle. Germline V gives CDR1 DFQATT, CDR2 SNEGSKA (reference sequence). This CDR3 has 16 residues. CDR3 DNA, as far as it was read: TGCAGTGCTCCACCTGGAAACAGGGATAGCACAGATACG. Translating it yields CSAPPGNRDSTDT. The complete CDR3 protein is CSAPPGNRDSTDTQYF.

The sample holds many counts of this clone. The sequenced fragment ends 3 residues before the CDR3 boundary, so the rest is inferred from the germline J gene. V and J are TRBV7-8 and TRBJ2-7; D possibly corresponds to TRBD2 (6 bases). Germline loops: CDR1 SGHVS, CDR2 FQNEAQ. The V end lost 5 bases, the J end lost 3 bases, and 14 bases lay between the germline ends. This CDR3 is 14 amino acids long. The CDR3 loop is CASSRGLGGYEQYF. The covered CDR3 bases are TGTGCCAGCAGCCGCGGTCTCGGGGGCTACGAG. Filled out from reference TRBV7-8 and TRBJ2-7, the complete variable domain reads GAGVSQSPRYKVAKRGQDVALRCDPISGHVSLFWYQQALGQGPEFLTYFQNEAQLDKSGLPSDRFFAERPEGSVSTLKIQRTQQEDSAVYLCASSRGLGGYEQYFGPGTRLTVT.

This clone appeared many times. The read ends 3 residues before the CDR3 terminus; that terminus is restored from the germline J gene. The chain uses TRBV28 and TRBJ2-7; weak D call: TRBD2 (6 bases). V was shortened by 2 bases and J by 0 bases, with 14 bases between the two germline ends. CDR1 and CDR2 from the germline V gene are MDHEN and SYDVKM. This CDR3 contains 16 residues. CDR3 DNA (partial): TGTGCCAGCAGTTTACCCAAGACTAGGAACTCCTACGAG. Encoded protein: CASSLPKTRNSYE. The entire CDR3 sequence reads CASSLPKTRNSYEQYF. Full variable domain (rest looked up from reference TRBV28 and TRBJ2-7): DVKVTQSSRYLVKRTGEKVFLECVQDMDHENMFWYRQDPGLGLRLIYFSYDVKMKEKGDIPEGYSVSREKKERFSLILESASTNQTSMYLCASSLPKTRNSYEQYFGPGTRLTVT.

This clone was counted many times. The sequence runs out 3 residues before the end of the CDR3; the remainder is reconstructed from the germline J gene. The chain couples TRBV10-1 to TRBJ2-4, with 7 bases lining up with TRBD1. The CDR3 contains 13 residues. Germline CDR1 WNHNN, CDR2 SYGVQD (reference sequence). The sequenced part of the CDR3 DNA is TGCGCCAGCAGGGGGACAGCCCTAGGAATT. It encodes CASRGTALGI. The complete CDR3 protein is CASRGTALGIQYF.

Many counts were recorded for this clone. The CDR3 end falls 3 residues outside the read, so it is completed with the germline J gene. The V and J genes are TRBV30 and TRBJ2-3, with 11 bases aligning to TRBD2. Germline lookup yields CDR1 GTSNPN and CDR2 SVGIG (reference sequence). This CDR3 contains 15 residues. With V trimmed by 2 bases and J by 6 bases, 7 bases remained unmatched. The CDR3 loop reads CAWSLTSGSGDTQYF. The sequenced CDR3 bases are TGTGCCTGGAGTTTAACTAGCGGGAGTGGTGATACG.

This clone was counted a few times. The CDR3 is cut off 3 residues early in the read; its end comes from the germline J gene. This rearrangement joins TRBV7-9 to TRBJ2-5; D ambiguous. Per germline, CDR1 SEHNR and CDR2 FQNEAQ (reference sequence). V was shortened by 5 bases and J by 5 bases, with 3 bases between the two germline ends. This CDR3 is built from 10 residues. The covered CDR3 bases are TGTGCCAGCAGCAGGGAGACC. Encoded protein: CASSRET. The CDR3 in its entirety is CASSRETQYF.

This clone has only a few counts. The CDR3 protein is CASSEGRASVQETQYF. The CDR3 DNA, read in part, is TGTGCCAGCAGTGAGGGCCGGGCTAGCGTACAAGAGACC. The rearrangement uses TRBV25-1 and TRBJ2-5; TRBD2 is a possible D gene (6 bases). Read coverage stops 3 residues before the CDR3 terminus; the germline J gene supplies the remainder. Germline loops: CDR1 MGHDK, CDR2 SYGVNS. This CDR3 spans 16 amino acids. Trimming left V 3 bases short and J 2 bases short, with 16 bases between.

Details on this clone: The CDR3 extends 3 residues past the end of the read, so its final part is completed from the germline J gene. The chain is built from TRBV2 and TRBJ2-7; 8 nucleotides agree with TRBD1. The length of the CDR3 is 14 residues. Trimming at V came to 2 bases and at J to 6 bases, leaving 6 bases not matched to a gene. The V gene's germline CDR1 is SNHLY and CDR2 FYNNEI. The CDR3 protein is CASSESDRGLEQYF. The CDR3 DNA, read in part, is TGTGCCAGCAGTGAAAGCGACAGGGGACTCGAG.

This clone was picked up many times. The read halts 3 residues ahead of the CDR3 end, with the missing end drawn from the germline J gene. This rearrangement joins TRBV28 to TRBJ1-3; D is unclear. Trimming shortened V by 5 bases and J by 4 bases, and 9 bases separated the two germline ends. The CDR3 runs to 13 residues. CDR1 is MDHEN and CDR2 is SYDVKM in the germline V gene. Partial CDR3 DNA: TGTGCCAGCAGTACATTCACAGGAAACACC. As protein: CASSTFTGNT. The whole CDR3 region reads CASSTFTGNTIYF.

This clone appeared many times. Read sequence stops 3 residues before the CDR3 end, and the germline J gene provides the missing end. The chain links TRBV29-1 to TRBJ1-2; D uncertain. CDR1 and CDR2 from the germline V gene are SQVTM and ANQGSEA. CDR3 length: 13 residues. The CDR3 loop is CSVEVAEPEGYTF. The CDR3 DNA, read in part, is TGCAGCGTTGAAGTTGCCGAGCCCGAAGGC.

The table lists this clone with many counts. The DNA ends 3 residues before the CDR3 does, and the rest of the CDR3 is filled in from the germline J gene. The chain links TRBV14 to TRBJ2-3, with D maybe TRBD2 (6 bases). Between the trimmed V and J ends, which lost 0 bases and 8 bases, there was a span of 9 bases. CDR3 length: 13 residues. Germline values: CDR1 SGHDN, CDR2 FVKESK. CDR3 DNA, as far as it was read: TGTGCCAGCAGCCAAGAGATTAGCGGTACG. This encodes CASSQEISGT. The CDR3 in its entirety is CASSQEISGTQYF.

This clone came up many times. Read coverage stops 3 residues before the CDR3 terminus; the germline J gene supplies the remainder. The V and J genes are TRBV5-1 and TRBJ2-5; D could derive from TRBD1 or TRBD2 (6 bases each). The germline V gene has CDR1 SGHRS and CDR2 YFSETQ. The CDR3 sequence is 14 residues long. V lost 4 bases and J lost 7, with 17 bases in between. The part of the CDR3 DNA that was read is TGCGCCAGCAGCACAAACAGGGAGGTGGGGACC. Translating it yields CASSTNREVGT. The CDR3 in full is CASSTNREVGTQYF.

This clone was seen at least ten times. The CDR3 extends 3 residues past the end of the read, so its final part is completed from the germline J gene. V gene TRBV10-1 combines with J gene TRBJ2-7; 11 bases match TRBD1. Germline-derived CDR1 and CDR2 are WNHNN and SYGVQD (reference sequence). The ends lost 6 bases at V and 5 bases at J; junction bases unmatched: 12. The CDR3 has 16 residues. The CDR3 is CASRRSLGQGAHEQYF. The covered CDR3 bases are TGCGCCAGCAGAAGATCCCTCGGACAGGGGGCCCACGAG.

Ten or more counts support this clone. The part of the CDR3 DNA that was read is TGTGCCAGCAGTGACCCAGAGACAAGCTCCTACAATGAG. It codes for CASSDPETSSYNE. The CDR3 in full is CASSDPETSSYNEQFF. The gene calls are TRBV6-4 and TRBJ2-1, with no clear D. Coverage ceases 3 residues before the CDR3 finishes, and the germline J gene fills in the end. CDR1 is MRHNA and CDR2 is SNTAGT in the germline V gene. V was clipped by 2 bases and J by 0 bases, with 11 bases between them. The CDR3 totals 16 residues.

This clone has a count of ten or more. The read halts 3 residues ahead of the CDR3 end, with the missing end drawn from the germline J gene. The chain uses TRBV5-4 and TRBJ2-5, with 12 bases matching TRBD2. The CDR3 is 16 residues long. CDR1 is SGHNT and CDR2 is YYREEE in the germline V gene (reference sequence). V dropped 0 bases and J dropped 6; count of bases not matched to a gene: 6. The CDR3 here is CASSLDGLAGKKTQYF. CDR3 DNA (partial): TGTGCCAGCAGCTTGGATGGACTAGCGGGGAAAAAGACC.

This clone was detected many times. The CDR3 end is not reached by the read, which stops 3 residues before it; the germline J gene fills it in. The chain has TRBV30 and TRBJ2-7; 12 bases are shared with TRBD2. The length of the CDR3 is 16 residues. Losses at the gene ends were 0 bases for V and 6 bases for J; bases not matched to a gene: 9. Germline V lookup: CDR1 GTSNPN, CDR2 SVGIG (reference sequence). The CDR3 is CAWSVFPVGLAGEQYF. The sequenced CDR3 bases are TGTGCCTGGAGTGTCTTCCCGGTGGGACTAGCGGGCGAG. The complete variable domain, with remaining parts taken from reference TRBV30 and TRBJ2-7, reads SQTIHQWPATLVQPVGSPLSLECTVEGTSNPNLYWYRQAAGRGLQLLFYSVGIGQISSEVPQNLSASRPQDRQFILSSKKLLLSDSGFYLCAWSVFPVGLAGEQYFGPGTRLTVT.

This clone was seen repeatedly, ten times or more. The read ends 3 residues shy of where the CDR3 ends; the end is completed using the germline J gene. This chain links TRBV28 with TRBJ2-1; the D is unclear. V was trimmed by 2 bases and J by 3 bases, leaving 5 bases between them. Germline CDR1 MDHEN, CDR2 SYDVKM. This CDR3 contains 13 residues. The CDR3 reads CASSLNYYNEQFF. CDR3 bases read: TGTGCCAGCAGTTTAAACTACTACAATGAG.

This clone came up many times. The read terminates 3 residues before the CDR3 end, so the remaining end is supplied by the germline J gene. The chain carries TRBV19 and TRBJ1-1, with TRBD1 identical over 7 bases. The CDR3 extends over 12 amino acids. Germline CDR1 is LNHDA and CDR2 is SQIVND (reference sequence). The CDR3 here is CASSIQGERAFF. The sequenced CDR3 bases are TGTGCCAGTAGTATACAGGGGGAGCGT.

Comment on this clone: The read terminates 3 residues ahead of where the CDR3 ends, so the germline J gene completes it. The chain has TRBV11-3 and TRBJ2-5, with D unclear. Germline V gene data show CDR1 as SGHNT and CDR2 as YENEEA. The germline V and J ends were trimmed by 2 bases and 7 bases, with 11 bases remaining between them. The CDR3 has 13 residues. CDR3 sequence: CASSLRLGRTQYF. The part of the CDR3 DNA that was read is TGTGCCAGCAGCTTACGCCTCGGTCGGACC.